These 17 T cell receptor beta chains originate from one sample sequenced in a study of CD8+ T cells in alopecia areata. Regarding treatment: oral pan-JAK inhibitor, 5-10 mg twice daily. cDNA serving as the sequencing template came from extracted, reverse transcribed RNA. Sequencing was performed with immunoSEQ multiplex PCR; in TCRdb, only in-frame clones are kept and a portion is missing. There are about 190,000 clones in the sample; over 60% occur only once, and around 4% lies in the top ten. This specimen was CD4+ T cells sorted from blood, taken at week 4, from a patient treated with tofacitinib. The receptors derive from a human donor with alopecia areata.

Only a few counts were recorded for this clone. The chain links TRBV6-6 to TRBJ2-1, with 12 bases that match TRBD1. V was clipped by 5 bases and J by 6 bases; unmatched bases: 5. The CDR3 is made up of 15 amino acids. Germline V gene sequence: CDR1 MNHNY, CDR2 SVGAGI (reference sequence). The CDR3 region has the DNA TGTGCCAGCAGTACGGGACAGGGGGCGGTCAATGAGCAGTTCTTC. It translates to CASSTGQGAVNEQFF.

This chain links TRBV27 with TRBJ2-3; D not resolved. Germline V gene lookup returns CDR1 MNHEY and CDR2 SMNVEV (reference sequence). Trimming shortened V by 5 bases and J by 2 bases, and 11 bases separated the two germline ends. The CDR3 runs 14 residues. CDR3 protein: CASSERLLTDTQYF. The CDR3 region has the DNA TGTGCCAGCAGTGAACGACTTCTCACAGATACGCAGTATTTT.

This chain links TRBV30 with TRBJ2-3, with 7 bases that match TRBD1. Germline lookup yields CDR1 GTSNPN and CDR2 SVGIG (reference sequence). This CDR3 has 13 residues. V shed 7 bases, J shed 0 bases, and the junction held 4 bases outside the gene matches. The CDR3 loop reads CALTGPSTDTQYF. The CDR3 DNA reads TGTGCCTTGACAGGGCCAAGCACAGATACGCAGTATTTT.

This rearrangement joins TRBV2 to TRBJ1-2; D possibly corresponds to TRBD1 (5 bases). Trimming took 7 bases from V and 2 from J, leaving 8 bases between them. The germline V gene has CDR1 SNHLY and CDR2 FYNNEI. This CDR3 is 12 amino acids long. Here the CDR3 reads CASTQGNYGYTF. The CDR3 nucleotides are TGTGCCAGCACCCAGGGCAACTATGGCTACACCTTC.

The chain recombines TRBV7-9 with TRBJ2-1; 9 nucleotides line up with TRBD2. CDR3 length: 14 amino acids. CDR1 is SEHNR and CDR2 is FQNEAQ in the germline V gene (reference sequence). J lost 7 bases, V lost 7 bases, and 8 bases had no gene match. The CDR3 sequence: CASTIAGALNEQFF. Here the CDR3 DNA reads TGTGCCAGCACCATAGCGGGGGCCTTGAATGAGCAGTTCTTC. Variable domain in full (rest from reference TRBV7-9 and TRBJ2-1): DTGVSQNPRHKITKRGQNVTFRCDPISEHNRLYWYRQTLGQGPEFLTYFQNEAQLEKSRLLSDRFSAERPKGSFSTLEIQRTEQGDSAMYLCASTIAGALNEQFFGPGTRLTVL.

The CDR3 protein is CASSKDPDYGYTF. CDR3 nucleotides: TGTGCCAGCAGCAAGGACCCGGACTATGGCTACACCTTC. V is TRBV11-2 and J is TRBJ1-2, with no clear D. Germline V gives CDR1 SGHAT, CDR2 FQNNGV. The CDR3 is 13 residues long. With 5 bases removed from V and 3 bases from J, the gap between germline ends came to 10 bases.

This sequence joins TRBV28 and TRBJ1-2; D ambiguous. V was cut by 4 bases and J by 7 bases, with 19 bases left in between. Per the germline V gene, CDR1 is MDHEN and CDR2 is SYDVKM. This CDR3 spans 15 amino acids. The CDR3: CASSSSTGVESGYTF. The CDR3 DNA reads as TGTGCCAGCAGTTCGAGTACCGGGGTAGAGAGTGGCTACACCTTC.

V and J are TRBV5-1 and TRBJ2-1, with TRBD2 matching over 10 bases. V lost 3 bases, J lost 4 bases, and 4 bases stayed unmatched. The CDR3 has 15 residues. The V gene's germline CDR1 is SGHRS and CDR2 YFSETQ. CDR3 DNA: TGCGCCAGCAGCTCCAGCGGGGGGGCTTACAATGAGCAGTTCTTC. Its protein product is CASSSSGGAYNEQFF.

There are a few counts of this clone. V gene TRBV23-1 combines with J gene TRBJ1-2; maybe TRBD1 (5 bases). TRBV23-1 is known as an ORF, though its function is uncertain. CDR3 size: 15 residues. V gave up 2 bases and J gave up 7 bases, with 17 bases separating them. CDR3 sequence reads: CASSQGPRRGSGYTF. The CDR3 nucleotides read TGCGCCAGCAGTCAAGGGCCCAGGAGGGGCTCTGGCTACACCTTC.

The rearrangement joins TRBV2 to TRBJ1-1; a weak D match, TRBD1 (5 bases). CDR1 and CDR2 (germline): SNHLY, FYNNEI. The length of the CDR3 is 14 residues. Trimming pared 8 bases from V and 1 base from J, leaving 14 bases between. In DNA, the CDR3 is TGTGCCAGCGGCAGGGAAGTTCGGAACACTGAAGCTTTCTTT. Protein: CASGREVRNTEAFF.

The CDR3, as DNA: TGTGCCAGCAGCTTGGGAGGACTAGCGGGGGTAGATACGCAGTATTTT. It encodes CASSLGGLAGVDTQYF. The rearrangement uses TRBV11-2 and TRBJ2-3; 13 nucleotides line up with TRBD2. Germline-derived CDR1 and CDR2 are SGHAT and FQNNGV. J gave up 5 bases and V 3 bases, and 5 bases lay outside the gene matches. CDR3 size: 16 residues.

This chain connects TRBV4-2 to TRBJ2-3, with 8 bases fitting TRBD2. CDR3 length: 17 residues. The germline V gene has CDR1 LGHNA and CDR2 YNFKEQ. J was trimmed by 2 bases and V by 2 bases; bases with no gene match: 9. The CDR3 DNA reads TGTGCCAGCAGCCAACAAAGCTTCGGGGGGGCCACAGATACGCAGTATTTT. Its translation: CASSQQSFGGATDTQYF.

The V call is TRBV5-1, the J call TRBJ1-2; D unresolved. In germline, CDR1 is SGHRS, CDR2 YFSETQ. There are 13 residues in the CDR3. Deletions cut 0 bases from V and 8 bases from J, with 11 bases between. The CDR3 DNA sequence: TGCGCCAGCAGCTTGGGATCAGTGGACGGCTACACCTTC. Its translation: CASSLGSVDGYTF.

This clone turned up a few times. J is TRBJ2-7 and V is TRBV7-8, with 7 bases lining up with TRBD2. J lost 7 bases, V lost 5 bases, and 11 bases had no gene match. There are 14 residues in the CDR3. Germline V lookup: CDR1 SGHVS, CDR2 FQNEAQ. In nucleotides, the CDR3 is TGTGCCAGCAGCCCCGGCGGGGGATTACTGGAGCAGTACTTC. Translating it yields CASSPGGGLLEQYF.

The chain joins TRBV30 to TRBJ2-3; a possible D gene is TRBD1 (6 bases). The germline V gene encodes CDR1 GTSNPN and CDR2 SVGIG (reference sequence). The CDR3 runs to 12 residues. The V gene lost 0 bases and the J gene lost 8 bases, with 9 bases spanning the gap. The CDR3 protein is CAWSVRGGTQYF. Written as DNA, the CDR3 is TGTGCCTGGAGTGTACGAGGGGGTACGCAGTATTTT.

This CDR3 is CASSWDYGYTF. As DNA, the CDR3 is TGTGCCAGCAGTTGGGACTATGGCTACACCTTC. This chain connects TRBV25-1 to TRBJ1-2; D call uncertain. The CDR3 is 11 amino acids. CDR1 is MGHDK, CDR2 SYGVNS, per germline. The V end was cut by 5 bases, the J end by 3 bases, with 4 bases between.

The rearrangement joins TRBV7-2 to TRBJ2-7; 8 bases are shared with TRBD1. The CDR3 runs 13 residues. V was clipped by 6 bases and J by 7 bases; unmatched bases: 8. The germline V gene encodes CDR1 SGHTA and CDR2 FQGNSA. This CDR3 is CASRDRVGWEQYF. The CDR3 DNA follows: TGTGCCAGCAGGGACAGGGTTGGTTGGGAGCAGTACTTC.